These 26 T cell receptor beta chains originate from one sample sequenced in a study of Ad26.COV2.S vaccination and SARS-CoV-2 variants. Measured with immunoSEQ multiplex PCR; TCRdb has only the in-frame clones, and not every one. The table lists roughly 350,000 clones, around 87% of them singletons. Treatment denoted: 15 to 20 received Ad26.COV2.S at low or high dose, single or two shots; roughly 5 received placebo; per-sample allocation not given. Samples were taken on day 63 after the first vaccine or placebo injection. The sequences come from peripheral blood, collected in a trial of Ad26.COV2.S vaccine versus placebo. The source of these receptors is a person aged 18-60 years who received the Ad26.COV2.S COVID-19 vaccine or a placebo.

The chain employs TRBV7-2 and TRBJ2-7; 10 nucleotides match TRBD2. CDR3 length: 14 residues. After removal of 3 bases from V and 3 bases from J, the junction contained 2 bases not matched to a gene. Germline loops: CDR1 SGHTA, CDR2 FQGNSA. The CDR3 coding sequence is TGTGCCAGCAGCTTTACTAGCGGGGACTACGAGCAGTACTTC. Translation gives CASSFTSGDYEQYF.

The chain has TRBV4-2 and TRBJ1-1; D is unclear. The CDR3 consists of 17 residues. V lost 0 bases, J lost 1 base, and 15 bases lay in between. The germline V gene has CDR1 LGHNA and CDR2 YNFKEQ. CDR3 amino acids: CASSQDGVRRTNTEAFF. The CDR3 bases are TGTGCCAGCAGCCAAGATGGAGTACGGCGGACGAACACTGAAGCTTTCTTT.

The chain couples TRBV7-9 to TRBJ1-4; possible D gene TRBD1, 6 bases. Germline V lookup: CDR1 SEHNR, CDR2 FQNEAQ (reference sequence). Trimming stripped 5 bases from V and 6 bases from J, with 16 bases between. The CDR3 sequence is 15 residues long. The CDR3 sequence is CASSRDTGPYEKLFF. CDR3 DNA: TGTGCCAGCAGCCGGGACACGGGACCTTATGAAAAACTGTTTTTT.

This chain connects TRBV27 to TRBJ1-6, with no clear D. The CDR3 covers 15 residues. Looked up from germline, CDR1 is MNHEY and CDR2 is SMNVEV (reference sequence). Trimming pared 2 bases from V and 0 bases from J, leaving 5 bases between. CDR3 amino acids: CASSLDTSYNSPLHF. In DNA, the CDR3 is TGTGCCAGCAGTTTAGACACCTCCTATAATTCACCCCTCCACTTT.

The V call is TRBV2, the J call TRBJ2-2; weak D call: TRBD1 (5 bases). V was pared by 4 bases and J by 0 bases, with 12 bases between. CDR1 is SNHLY, CDR2 FYNNEI, per germline. CDR3 size: 16 residues. CDR3 bases: TGTGCCAGCAGTGCCCGAGACAGCGCGAACACCGGGGAGCTGTTTTTT. Amino acid sequence: CASSARDSANTGELFF.

This chain joins TRBV5-1 and TRBJ2-5, with TRBD2 matching over 10 bases. The V gene end was trimmed by 2 bases and the J gene end by 2 bases; junction bases not matched to a gene: 3. The CDR3 runs to 15 residues. Germline V gives CDR1 SGHRS, CDR2 YFSETQ. The CDR3: CASSFSSGGQETQYF. The CDR3 DNA is TGCGCCAGCAGCTTCTCTAGCGGGGGTCAAGAGACCCAGTACTTC.

The chain is built from TRBV6-1 and TRBJ1-1; D is uncertain. V was trimmed by 1 base and J by 7 bases, leaving 13 bases between them. The CDR3 consists of 14 residues. The germline V gene has CDR1 MNHNS and CDR2 SASEGT. Written as DNA, the CDR3 is TGTGCCAGCAGTGAAGGCATGAGACGGAGTGAAGCTTTCTTT. This translates into CASSEGMRRSEAFF.

CDR3 protein: CASSSAPQSSGNTIYF. CDR3 nucleotides: TGTGCCAGCAGCTCCGCTCCCCAGTCCTCTGGAAACACCATATATTTT. The genes are TRBV7-8 and TRBJ1-3; unclear D gene. Germline values: CDR1 SGHVS, CDR2 FQNEAQ. The CDR3 sequence is 16 residues long. Trimming removed 4 bases from V and 0 bases from J, with 13 bases in between.

This rearrangement joins TRBV19 to TRBJ1-1; 8 bases are a match to TRBD1. Germline V gives CDR1 LNHDA, CDR2 SQIVND (reference sequence). Trimming cost V 4 bases and J 1 base; bases outside gene matches: 5. The CDR3 is made up of 15 amino acids. The DNA for the CDR3 is TGTGCCAGTAGTACTCCGGACAGGGCGAACACTGAAGCTTTCTTT. Translated, it gives CASSTPDRANTEAFF. The variable domain in full, with the rest retrieved from reference TRBV19 and TRBJ1-1, is DGGITQSPKYLFRKEGQNVTLSCEQNLNHDAMYWYRQDPGQGLRLIYYSQIVNDFQKGDIAEGYSVSREKKESFPLTVTSAQKNPTAFYLCASSTPDRANTEAFFGQGTRLTVV.

The CDR3 spells CASSVEGTGELFF. CDR3 nucleotides: TGTGCCAGCAGTGTTGAGGGAACCGGGGAGCTGTTTTTT. The chain is built from TRBV2 and TRBJ2-2, with D maybe TRBD2 (5 bases). CDR3 length equals 13 residues. Trimming left V 4 bases short and J 5 bases short, with 8 bases between. Germline V gene lookup returns CDR1 SNHLY and CDR2 FYNNEI.

The chain uses TRBV9 and TRBJ1-3; 7 nucleotides agree with TRBD1. Germline V gene lookup returns CDR1 SGDLS and CDR2 YYNGEE. The CDR3 loop spans 16 amino acids. V gave up 0 bases and J gave up 2 bases; unmatched junction bases: 5. CDR3 DNA sequence: TGTGCCAGCAGCGTAGCAGGGGGGAGCACTGGAAACACCATATATTTT. It codes for CASSVAGGSTGNTIYF.

The gene calls are TRBV9 and TRBJ2-3; 10 bases match TRBD1. The CDR3 sequence is 15 residues long. Trimming cost V 4 bases and J 4 bases; bases outside gene matches: 6. Germline V lookup: CDR1 SGDLS, CDR2 YYNGEE. This chain's CDR3 is CASSTRQGASDTQYF. The CDR3 DNA is TGTGCCAGCAGCACCCGACAGGGGGCATCAGATACGCAGTATTTT.

This sequence joins TRBV19 and TRBJ1-2; no definite D call. There are 13 residues in the CDR3. The germline CDR1 and CDR2 sequences are LNHDA and SQIVND (reference sequence). V lost 0 bases to trimming and J lost 4 bases, with 6 bases between them. CDR3 sequence reads: CASSIDHTYGYTF. In nucleotides, the CDR3 is TGTGCCAGTAGTATAGATCACACCTATGGCTACACCTTC.

The V call is TRBV15, the J call TRBJ1-1; D gene unclear. The CDR3 length is 20 residues. CDR1 and CDR2 from the germline V gene are LNHNV and YYDKDF (reference sequence). Trimming pared 3 bases from V and 2 bases from J, leaving 28 bases between. Here the CDR3 DNA reads TGTGCCACCAGCAGGGACGAATGGGTGGCGAGAATCACCCCAAACACTGAAGCTTTCTTT. Its translation: CATSRDEWVARITPNTEAFF.

The gene calls are TRBV7-6 and TRBJ1-1, with a weak D call TRBD1 (6 bases). Trimming cost V 5 bases and J 9 bases, with 13 bases left between them. The CDR3 extends over 12 amino acids. Germline assignment: CDR1 SGHVS and CDR2 FNYEAQ. The chain's CDR3 is CASSPYRDQAFF. The CDR3 region has the DNA TGTGCCAGCAGCCCCTACAGGGACCAAGCTTTCTTT.

This clone was detected only a few times. The rearrangement uses TRBV2 and TRBJ1-2, with D unclear. This CDR3 region has 16 residues. From germline, CDR1 is SNHLY and CDR2 FYNNEI. V dropped 6 bases and J dropped 1 base, with 18 bases sitting between them. The CDR3: CASSSFEVRFNYGYTF. CDR3 bases: TGTGCCAGCAGCTCTTTTGAGGTCAGGTTTAACTATGGCTACACCTTC.

The chain employs TRBV7-2 and TRBJ2-7; TRBD1 might be the D (6 bases). This CDR3 contains 15 residues. The V and J ends lost 5 bases and 4 bases respectively, with 18 bases between them. Germline V lookup: CDR1 SGHTA, CDR2 FQGNSA. The DNA of the CDR3 is TGTGCCAGCAGCCCCCTGTTGGGGGCGCAGTACGAGCAGTACTTC. It yields the protein CASSPLLGAQYEQYF.

The chain uses TRBV12-5 and TRBJ1-1, with 7 bases identical to TRBD1. Germline trimming cut 0 bases from V and 3 bases from J; bases unmatched to any gene: 7. Germline assignment: CDR1 LGHNT and CDR2 FRNRAP. CDR3 size: 16 residues. In DNA form, the CDR3 reads TGTGCTAGTGGTTTGGTACAGGGGATTGTAGACACTGAAGCTTTCTTT. Protein sequence: CASGLVQGIVDTEAFF.

The V and J genes are TRBV27 and TRBJ2-1; D gene uncertain. The V gene lost 6 bases and the J gene lost 2 bases, with 8 bases spanning the gap. The CDR3 is 13 amino acids. Germline V gene lookup returns CDR1 MNHEY and CDR2 SMNVEV (reference sequence). The CDR3 here is CASRLTPYNEQFF. CDR3 coding DNA: TGTGCCAGCAGACTCACACCCTACAATGAGCAGTTCTTC.

This clone has only one observation. The chain has TRBV29-1 and TRBJ1-5, with 7 bases fitting TRBD1. This CDR3 has 13 amino acids. CDR1 and CDR2 from the germline V gene are SQVTM and ANQGSEA. J was trimmed by 3 bases and V by 6 bases; bases with no gene match: 5. The CDR3 DNA follows: TGCAGCGTCGCGACAGGGTTCAATCAGCCCCAGCATTTT. Amino acids: CSVATGFNQPQHF.

This clone is a singleton in its sample. The rearrangement links TRBV10-3 to TRBJ1-1; possible D gene TRBD1, 6 bases. The CDR3 is 14 amino acids. Trimming left V 6 bases short and J 5 bases short, with 16 bases between. CDR1 and CDR2 from the germline V gene are ENHRY and SYGVKD. CDR3 sequence: CAIRTTGSGTEAFF. For the CDR3, the DNA is TGTGCCATCAGGACAACAGGGTCGGGAACTGAAGCTTTCTTT.

The chain combines TRBV7-9 with TRBJ2-3, with D unclear. Trimming took 3 bases from V and 4 from J, leaving 11 bases between them. The germline CDR1 and CDR2 sequences are SEHNR and FQNEAQ (reference sequence). This CDR3 spans 14 amino acids. The CDR3 protein is CASSFQVVADTQYF. DNA of the CDR3: TGTGCCAGCAGCTTTCAGGTCGTGGCAGATACGCAGTATTTT.

This clone turned up a few times. The rearrangement links TRBV19 to TRBJ1-5; D is unclear. The CDR3 consists of 15 residues. CDR1 is LNHDA and CDR2 is SQIVND in the germline V gene (reference sequence). The V and J ends lost 4 bases and 0 bases respectively, with 10 bases between them. The CDR3 is CASSTTANSNQPQHF. CDR3 sequence (DNA): TGTGCCAGTAGTACGACGGCGAATAGCAATCAGCCCCAGCATTTT.

The chain is built from TRBV4-3 and TRBJ1-1, with a tentative D call TRBD1 (5 bases). CDR1 and CDR2 (germline): LGHNA, YSLEER. V was shortened by 5 bases and J by 3 bases, with 10 bases between the two germline ends. This CDR3 has 13 amino acids. CDR3 loop: CASSYSGDTEAFF. CDR3 DNA: TGCGCCAGCAGCTACTCGGGGGACACTGAAGCTTTCTTT.

The chain joins TRBV10-3 to TRBJ2-1, with 13 bases fitting TRBD2. From germline, CDR1 is ENHRY and CDR2 SYGVKD. This CDR3 region has 17 residues. After removal of 2 bases from V and 7 bases from J, the junction contained 8 bases not matched to a gene. The CDR3 DNA reads as TGTGCCATCAGTGAGCTGACTAGCGGGGGGTTTAAGAATGAGCAGTTCTTC. Translation: CAISELTSGGFKNEQFF.

The chain has TRBV12-3 or TRBV12-4 and TRBJ2-7, with 9 bases fitting TRBD1. The CDR3 extends over 13 amino acids. The J segment lost 6 bases and the V segment lost 6 bases, leaving 6 bases of the junction unmatched. The CDR3 nucleotides are TGTGCCAGCAGACAGGGGGCGCAGGGCGAGCAGTACTTC. It specifies CASRQGAQGEQYF.